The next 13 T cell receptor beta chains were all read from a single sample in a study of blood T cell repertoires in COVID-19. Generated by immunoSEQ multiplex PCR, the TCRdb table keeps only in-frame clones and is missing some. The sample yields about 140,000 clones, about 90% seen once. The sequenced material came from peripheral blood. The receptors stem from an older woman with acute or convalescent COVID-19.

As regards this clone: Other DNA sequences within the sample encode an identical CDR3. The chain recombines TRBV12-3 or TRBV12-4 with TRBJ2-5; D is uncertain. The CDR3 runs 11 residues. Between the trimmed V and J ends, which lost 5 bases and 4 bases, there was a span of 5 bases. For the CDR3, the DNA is TGTGCCAGCAGTCCCGGAGAGACCCAGTACTTC. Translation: CASSPGETQYF.

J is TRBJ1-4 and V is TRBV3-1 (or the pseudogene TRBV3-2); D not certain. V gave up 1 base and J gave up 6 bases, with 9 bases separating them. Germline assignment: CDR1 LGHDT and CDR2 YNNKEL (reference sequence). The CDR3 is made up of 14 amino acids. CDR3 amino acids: CASSQGGLDEKLFF. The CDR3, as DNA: TGTGCCAGCAGCCAAGGAGGTCTGGATGAAAAACTGTTTTTT.

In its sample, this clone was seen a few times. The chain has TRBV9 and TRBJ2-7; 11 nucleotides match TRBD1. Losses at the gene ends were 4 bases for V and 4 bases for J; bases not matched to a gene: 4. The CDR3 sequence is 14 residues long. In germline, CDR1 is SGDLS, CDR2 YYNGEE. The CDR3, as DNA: TGTGCCAGCAGCTCCGGGACAGGGGGGTACGAGCAGTACTTC. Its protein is CASSSGTGGYEQYF.

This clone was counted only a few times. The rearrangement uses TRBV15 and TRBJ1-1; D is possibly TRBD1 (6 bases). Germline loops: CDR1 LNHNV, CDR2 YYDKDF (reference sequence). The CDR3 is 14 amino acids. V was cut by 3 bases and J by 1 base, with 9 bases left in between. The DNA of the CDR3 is TGTGCCACCAGCAGGTTACAGGGGAACACTGAAGCTTTCTTT. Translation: CATSRLQGNTEAFF.

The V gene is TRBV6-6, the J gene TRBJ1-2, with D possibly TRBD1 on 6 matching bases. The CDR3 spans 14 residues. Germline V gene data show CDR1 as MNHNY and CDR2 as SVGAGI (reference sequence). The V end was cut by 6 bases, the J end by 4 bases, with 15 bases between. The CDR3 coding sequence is TGTGCCAGCAGCGCCGGGGGGGGCAGCTATGGCTACACCTTC. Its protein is CASSAGGGSYGYTF.

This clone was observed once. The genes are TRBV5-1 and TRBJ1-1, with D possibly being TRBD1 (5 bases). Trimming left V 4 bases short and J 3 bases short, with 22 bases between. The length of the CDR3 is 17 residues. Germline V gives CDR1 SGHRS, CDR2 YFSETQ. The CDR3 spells CASSAAGRSNSDTEAFF. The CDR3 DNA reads TGCGCCAGCAGCGCTGCGGGACGGTCTAATTCGGACACTGAAGCTTTCTTT.

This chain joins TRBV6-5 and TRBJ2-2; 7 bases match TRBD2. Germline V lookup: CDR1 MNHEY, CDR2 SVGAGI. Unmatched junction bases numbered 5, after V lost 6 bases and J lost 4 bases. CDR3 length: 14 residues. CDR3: CASSARGSTGELFF. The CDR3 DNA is TGTGCCAGCAGCGCGCGGGGGAGCACCGGGGAGCTGTTTTTT.

The CDR3 loop reads CASSQVGGWNTEAFF. CDR3 coding DNA: TGTGCCAGCAGCCAGGTCGGAGGGTGGAACACTGAAGCTTTCTTT. This chain connects TRBV3-1 (or the pseudogene TRBV3-2) to TRBJ1-1; no definite D call. Trimming took off 3 bases at V and 1 base at J, with 12 bases between the two ends. From germline, CDR1 is LGHDT and CDR2 YNNKEL (reference sequence). The CDR3 spans 15 residues.

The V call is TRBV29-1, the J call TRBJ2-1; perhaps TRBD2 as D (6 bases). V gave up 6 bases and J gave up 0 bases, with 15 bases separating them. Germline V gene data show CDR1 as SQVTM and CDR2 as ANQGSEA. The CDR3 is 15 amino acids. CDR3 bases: TGCAGCGTCCCCCTCGGGGGTAGCTCCTACAATGAGCAGTTCTTC. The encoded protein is CSVPLGGSSYNEQFF.

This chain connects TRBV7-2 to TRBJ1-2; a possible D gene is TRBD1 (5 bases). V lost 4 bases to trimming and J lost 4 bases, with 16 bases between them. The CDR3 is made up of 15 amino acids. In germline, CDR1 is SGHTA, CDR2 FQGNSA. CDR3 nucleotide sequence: TGTGCCAGCAGCTCCCGGGGGGGAGGAGGCTATGGCTACACCTTC. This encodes CASSSRGGGGYGYTF.

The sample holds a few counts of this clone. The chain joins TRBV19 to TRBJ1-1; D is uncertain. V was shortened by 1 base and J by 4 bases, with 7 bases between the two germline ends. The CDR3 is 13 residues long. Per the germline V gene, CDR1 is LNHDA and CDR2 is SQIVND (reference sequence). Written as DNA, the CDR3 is TGTGCCAGTAGTATAGGAGTTCCCACTGAAGCTTTCTTT. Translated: CASSIGVPTEAFF. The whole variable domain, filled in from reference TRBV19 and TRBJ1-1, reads DGGITQSPKYLFRKEGQNVTLSCEQNLNHDAMYWYRQDPGQGLRLIYYSQIVNDFQKGDIAEGYSVSREKKESFPLTVTSAQKNPTAFYLCASSIGVPTEAFFGQGTRLTVV.

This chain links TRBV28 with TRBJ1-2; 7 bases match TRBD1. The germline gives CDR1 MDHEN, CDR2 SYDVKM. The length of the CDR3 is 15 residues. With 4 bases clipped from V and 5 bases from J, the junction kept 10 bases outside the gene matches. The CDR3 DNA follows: TGTGCCAGCAGTTGGTCCGGGACAGAGGTTTATGGCTACACCTTC. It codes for CASSWSGTEVYGYTF.

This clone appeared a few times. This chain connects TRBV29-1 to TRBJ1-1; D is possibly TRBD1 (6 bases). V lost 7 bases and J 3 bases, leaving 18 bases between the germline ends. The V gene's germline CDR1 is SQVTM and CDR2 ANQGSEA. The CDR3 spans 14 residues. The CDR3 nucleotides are TGCAGCGGCCCAAGTCGGGGGGCTGACACTGAAGCTTTCTTT. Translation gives CSGPSRGADTEAFF.